Listed here are 30 T cell receptor beta chains from one sample, sequenced in a study of T-cell reconstitution after alpha-beta-depleted transplantation in children. Unique molecular identifiers were built into the TCRbeta library. TCRdb ran MiXCR on the PCR reads and lists one entry per CDR3 protein. Found here are 300,000 to 350,000 distinct CDR3 sequences, about 17% of them singletons; the top ten hold 35% to 50%. The input for sequencing was PBMCs, mostly from graft donor cells, taken 360 days after TCRalphabeta/CD19-depleted stem cell transplant. These receptors all stem from a male patient aged 2 to 9 who had a stem cell transplant for acute lymphoblastic leukemia, so the T cells may come from the graft donor.

This clonotype was counted many times. Here the CDR3 DNA reads TGTGCCAGCAGTTTACCAAACGGCAGATTGTACCAAGAGACCCAGTACTTC. This sequence encodes CASSLPNGRLYQETQYF. This chain links TRBV12-3 or TRBV12-4 with TRBJ2-5; D is unresolved. Trimming removed 2 bases at V and 0 bases at J, with 16 bases between. The CDR3 runs 17 residues.

This clonotype appeared many times. The chain is built from TRBV7-9 and TRBJ2-3, with 7 nucleotides matching TRBD2. The CDR3 covers 17 residues. V was clipped by 5 bases and J by 4 bases; unmatched bases: 15. CDR1 and CDR2 from the germline V gene are SEHNR and FQNEAQ (reference sequence). CDR3 sequence (DNA): TGTGCCAGCAGCGAACCAGCTGGGCGGGAGTCTGCAGATACGCAGTATTTT. Amino acid sequence: CASSEPAGRESADTQYF.

This clonotype was found a few times. The chain is built from TRBV27 and TRBJ2-7, with 10 bases fitting TRBD2. The CDR3 totals 18 residues. J was trimmed by 2 bases and V by 2 bases; bases with no gene match: 12. Per the germline V gene, CDR1 is MNHEY and CDR2 is SMNVEV (reference sequence). The CDR3 region has the DNA TGTGCCAGCAGTTTAGCCCTAGCGGGAGTCACCGGGACCTACGAGCAGTACTTC. Its translation: CASSLALAGVTGTYEQYF.

The J gene is TRBJ2-2, the V gene TRBV20-1; 7 bases align to TRBD2. CDR3 length: 17 amino acids. The J segment lost 1 base and the V segment lost 1 base, leaving 9 bases of the junction unmatched. CDR1 is DFQATT and CDR2 is SNEGSKA in the germline V gene (reference sequence). CDR3 sequence reads: CSARGWRETLNTGELFF. The CDR3 nucleotides read TGCAGTGCTAGAGGGTGGCGGGAGACCCTGAACACCGGGGAGCTGTTTTTT.

The DNA for the CDR3 is TGCAGCGCTCGGGACTGGCTGGAGACAGATACGCAGTATTTT. This sequence encodes CSARDWLETDTQYF. The chain combines TRBV29-1 with TRBJ2-3, with D possibly matching TRBD2 (6 bases). This CDR3 region has 14 residues. V was cut by 7 bases and J by 3 bases, with 17 bases left in between. Germline CDR1 and CDR2: SQVTM and ANQGSEA.

This clonotype occurred many times. This rearrangement joins TRBV4-2 to TRBJ2-1; 7 bases match TRBD2. The V gene end was trimmed by 1 base and the J gene end by 5 bases; junction bases not matched to a gene: 11. Germline CDR1 is LGHNA and CDR2 is YNFKEQ. The CDR3 consists of 17 residues. The CDR3: CASSQVVPSGADNEQFF. The DNA for the CDR3 is TGTGCCAGCAGCCAAGTCGTCCCTAGCGGAGCCGACAATGAGCAGTTCTTC.

The rearrangement joins TRBV5-5 to TRBJ2-3; D unclear. This CDR3 has 16 amino acids. V shed 1 base and J shed 0 bases, with 12 bases lying between them. Germline-derived CDR1 and CDR2 are SGHKS and YYEKEE (reference sequence). The DNA for the CDR3 is TGTGCCAGCAGCTTGTGGGCAGTTTCCAGCACAGATACGCAGTATTTT. Amino acid sequence: CASSLWAVSSTDTQYF.

In its sample, this clonotype was seen a few times. The J gene is TRBJ2-3, the V gene TRBV20-1; no reliable D call. The CDR3 contains 19 residues. Trimming took off 1 base at V and 0 bases at J, with 23 bases between the two ends. Germline V CDR1 and CDR2: DFQATT, SNEGSKA (reference sequence). CDR3 amino acids: CSARGPMLGPNSSTDTQYF. DNA for the CDR3: TGCAGTGCTAGAGGCCCGATGTTAGGCCCGAACTCTAGCACAGATACGCAGTATTTT.

The V gene is TRBV10-3, the J gene TRBJ2-2, with D possibly being TRBD2 (6 bases). The CDR3 has 17 residues. V was trimmed by 6 bases and J by 2 bases, leaving 19 bases between them. Germline values: CDR1 ENHRY, CDR2 SYGVKD. The CDR3 nucleotides read TGTGCCATCAGCCTGCGGAAGGCTAGCGACAACACCGGGGAGCTGTTTTTT. It specifies CAISLRKASDNTGELFF.

The table lists this clonotype with a few counts. The genes are TRBV7-9 and TRBJ1-2, with 8 positions matching TRBD1. Germline V lookup: CDR1 SEHNR, CDR2 FQNEAQ (reference sequence). CDR3 length: 14 residues. V lost 7 bases, J lost 6 bases, and 10 bases stayed unmatched. For the CDR3, the DNA is TGTGCCAGCACCCTGAGAGGGGACAGGCATGGCTACACCTTC. This translates into CASTLRGDRHGYTF.

The chain employs TRBV18 and TRBJ2-5; D may be TRBD2 (6 bases). The V gene's germline CDR1 is KGHSH and CDR2 LQKENI. V gave up 3 bases and J gave up 1 base, with 12 bases separating them. The CDR3 has 15 amino acids. CDR3 protein: CASSPRLVRQETQYF. As DNA, the CDR3 is TGTGCCAGCTCACCTAGACTAGTCCGCCAAGAGACCCAGTACTTC.

This clonotype was seen repeatedly, ten times or more. The chain has TRBV18 and TRBJ2-7; TRBD2 aligns across 13 bases. CDR1 KGHSH and CDR2 LQKENI come from the germline V gene. The CDR3 has 16 residues. J lost 3 bases, V lost 4 bases, and 6 bases had no gene match. The CDR3 bases are TGTGCCAGCTCACTCGGACTAGCGGGAGTAAGCTACGAGCAGTACTTC. Protein product: CASSLGLAGVSYEQYF. The whole variable domain, filled in from reference TRBV18 and TRBJ2-7, reads NAGVMQNPRHLVRRRGQEARLRCSPMKGHSHVYWYRQLPEEGLKFMVYLQKENIIDESGMPKERFSAEFPKEGPSILRIQQVVRGDSAAYFCASSLGLAGVSYEQYFGPGTRLTVT.

The sample holds a few counts of this clonotype. The V gene is TRBV21-1, the J gene TRBJ2-5; TRBD1 is the table's D call, not checked against the DNA. TRBV21-1 is a known pseudogene. This CDR3 comprises 16 residues. The CDR3 reads CASSKARDRETETQYF. The CDR3 DNA reads as TGTGCCAGCAGCAAAGCACGGGACAGGGAGACAGAGACCCAGTACTTC.

This clonotype was seen a handful of times. The chain carries TRBV9 and TRBJ2-5; 7 bases align to TRBD1. The V gene end was trimmed by 4 bases and the J gene end by 3 bases; junction bases not matched to a gene: 9. Per the germline V gene, CDR1 is SGDLS and CDR2 is YYNGEE. The CDR3 length is 15 residues. CDR3 sequence: CASSPPSGTEETQYF. CDR3 DNA sequence: TGTGCCAGCAGCCCACCCTCCGGGACAGAAGAGACCCAGTACTTC.

V usage is TRBV5-6 and J usage is TRBJ2-1, with D perhaps given as TRBD1 or TRBD2 (5 bases each). The germline CDR1 and CDR2 sequences are SGHDT and YYEEEE. V lost 3 bases and J lost 2, with 24 bases in between. This CDR3 has 19 residues. This CDR3 is CASSSLRFIGAGTYNEQFF. The CDR3 DNA sequence: TGTGCCAGCAGCTCCCTCCGGTTCATCGGGGCAGGAACCTACAATGAGCAGTTCTTC.

The J gene is TRBJ2-7, the V gene TRBV7-8, with 11 bases identical to TRBD2. CDR1 and CDR2 (germline): SGHVS, FQNEAQ. The V segment lost 7 bases and the J segment 1 base; nucleotides outside the gene matches: 9. This CDR3 contains 16 residues. CDR3 coding DNA: TGTGCCAGCACCCCGACCACTAGCGGGAGTTCCTACGAGCAGTACTTC. It codes for CASTPTTSGSSYEQYF.

This clonotype was detected only a few times. V usage is TRBV28 and J usage is TRBJ1-2; possible D gene TRBD1, 5 bases. This CDR3 comprises 15 residues. CDR1 and CDR2 (germline): MDHEN, SYDVKM. V was pared by 3 bases and J by 5 bases, with 16 bases between. CDR3 loop: CASSLDGWGPYGYTF. The CDR3 nucleotides are TGTGCCAGCAGTTTGGATGGCTGGGGACCTTATGGCTACACCTTC.

The gene calls are TRBV3-1 and TRBJ1-5, with D hard to call. This CDR3 region has 14 residues. Trimming left V 4 bases short and J 3 bases short, with 10 bases between. Germline CDR1 reads LGHDT; CDR2 reads YNNKEL (reference sequence). CDR3 nucleotide sequence: TGTGCCAGCAGCCCCTCACACGCCAATCAGCCCCAGCATTTT. Translating it yields CASSPSHANQPQHF.

This clonotype was detected only a few times. The chain combines TRBV10-2 with TRBJ1-1; D is unclear. The germline V gene encodes CDR1 WSHSY and CDR2 SAAADI. V lost 2 bases, J lost 4 bases, and 8 bases lay in between. The CDR3 spans 13 residues. CDR3 in amino acids: CASSENWRTEAFF. The CDR3 DNA is TGCGCCAGCAGTGAGAACTGGCGCACTGAAGCTTTCTTT.

The rearrangement uses TRBV6-5 and TRBJ1-1, with D tentatively TRBD1 (5 bases). CDR3 length: 14 residues. The germline gives CDR1 MNHEY, CDR2 SVGAGI. V was trimmed by 2 bases and J by 3 bases, leaving 10 bases between them. CDR3: CASSYGAPDTEAFF. CDR3 DNA: TGTGCCAGCAGTTACGGGGCGCCGGACACTGAAGCTTTCTTT.

The chain has TRBV9 and TRBJ2-5, with no clear D. The germline V gene has CDR1 SGDLS and CDR2 YYNGEE. The CDR3 extends over 15 amino acids. Trimming shortened V by 4 bases and J by 1 base, and 14 bases separated the two germline ends. The CDR3 sequence: CASSPLNLGQETQYF. CDR3 coding DNA: TGTGCCAGCAGCCCCCTAAATTTAGGCCAAGAGACCCAGTACTTC.

This clonotype came up many times. CDR3 in amino acids: CASSYSKRGAYEQYF. The DNA of the CDR3 is TGTGCCAGCAGTTACTCGAAAAGGGGAGCCTACGAGCAGTACTTC. This chain joins TRBV6-5 and TRBJ2-7; tentatively, D is TRBD1 or TRBD2 (5 bases each). The CDR3 contains 15 residues. V lost 0 bases to trimming and J lost 2 bases, with 11 bases between them. CDR1 and CDR2 from the germline V gene are MNHEY and SVGAGI.

This clonotype has more than one count but fewer than ten. CDR3: CSVGEWGARIQYF. The CDR3 DNA reads as TGCAGCGTTGGCGAATGGGGGGCGCGCATTCAGTACTTC. The rearrangement uses TRBV29-1 and TRBJ2-4, with D perhaps assigned TRBD1 or TRBD2 (6 bases each). V was pared by 4 bases and J by 9 bases, with 16 bases between. This CDR3 is built from 13 residues. Germline V CDR1 and CDR2: SQVTM, ANQGSEA.

The rearrangement links TRBV30 to TRBJ2-4; possible D gene TRBD1, 6 bases. The CDR3 is made up of 16 amino acids. Germline lookup yields CDR1 GTSNPN and CDR2 SVGIG (reference sequence). The V and J ends lost 2 bases and 0 bases respectively, with 14 bases between them. In DNA, the CDR3 is TGTGCCTGGAGTACCGGACAGAGCCTAGCCAAAAACATTCAGTACTTC. Encoded protein: CAWSTGQSLAKNIQYF.

The V gene is TRBV5-1, the J gene TRBJ2-7; 9 positions agree with TRBD2. V was pared by 1 base and J by 2 bases, with 4 bases of the junction left unmatched. The CDR3 covers 15 residues. Germline values: CDR1 SGHRS, CDR2 YFSETQ. The CDR3 sequence: CASSLSLAGTYEQYF. CDR3 DNA: TGCGCCAGCAGCTTGTCTCTAGCGGGAACCTACGAGCAGTACTTC.

This clonotype turned up a few times. The rearrangement links TRBV28 to TRBJ2-3; D possibly corresponds to TRBD1 (5 bases). CDR3 size: 17 residues. Germline CDR1 is MDHEN and CDR2 is SYDVKM. V was pared by 3 bases and J by 3 bases, with 19 bases between. Written as DNA, the CDR3 is TGTGCCAGCAGTTTTATCCCGGGCAGGGAACAGACAGATACGCAGTATTTT. It is translated as CASSFIPGREQTDTQYF.

This clonotype has just a few counts. The V gene is TRBV15, the J gene TRBJ2-5; 7 bases are a match to TRBD2. Germline CDR1 LNHNV, CDR2 YYDKDF (reference sequence). V lost 0 bases, J lost 1 base, and 5 bases stayed unmatched. The CDR3 covers 16 residues. The CDR3 reads CATSRDREGTQETQYF. CDR3 DNA: TGTGCCACCAGCAGAGATAGGGAGGGAACCCAAGAGACCCAGTACTTC.

This clonotype was counted only a few times. The V gene is TRBV20-1, the J gene TRBJ2-2, with 10 bases aligning to TRBD2. V was clipped by 6 bases and J by 5 bases; unmatched bases: 6. The germline V gene has CDR1 DFQATT and CDR2 SNEGSKA (reference sequence). There are 14 residues in the CDR3. This chain's CDR3 is CSAYRSGRTGELFF. For the CDR3, the DNA is TGCAGTGCCTACCGTAGCGGGAGGACCGGGGAGCTGTTTTTT.

This clonotype was recorded at least ten times. The chain combines TRBV7-3 with TRBJ2-1; TRBD2 matches at 12 bases. J was trimmed by 6 bases and V by 1 base; bases with no gene match: 10. This CDR3 is built from 18 residues. Germline values: CDR1 SGHTA, CDR2 FQGTGA. CDR3 in amino acids: CASSLMSPGLAGFNEQFF. DNA for the CDR3: TGTGCCAGCAGCTTAATGAGCCCCGGACTAGCGGGATTCAATGAGCAGTTCTTC.

The rearrangement links TRBV20-1 to TRBJ2-3; 8 positions agree with TRBD2. The CDR3 runs 15 residues. V shed 2 bases and J 4 bases; nucleotides not matched to a gene: 8. CDR1 DFQATT and CDR2 SNEGSKA come from the germline V gene (reference sequence). The DNA of the CDR3 is TGCAGTGCTAGATCCGGGACTAGGTGGGCAGATACGCAGTATTTT. Protein: CSARSGTRWADTQYF.